The 17 T cell receptor beta chains given below trace back to one sample, sequenced in a study of blood T cell repertoires in COVID-19. Sequencing used immunoSEQ multiplex PCR; TCRdb keeps in-frame clones, though not all of them. The table shows about 200,000 clones, with 82% occurring only once. The sequencing sample was made of PBMCs or T cells enriched from blood (not recorded which). The receptors were gathered from a man between 35 and 55 years old who had recovered from COVID-19.

The chain combines TRBV30 with TRBJ2-7; 10 positions match TRBD2. This CDR3 spans 15 amino acids. Per the germline V gene, CDR1 is GTSNPN and CDR2 is SVGIG (reference sequence). V lost 0 bases and J lost 2; bases outside the gene matches: 4. CDR3 loop: CAWSVGLAAPYEQYF. CDR3 nucleotide sequence: TGTGCCTGGAGTGTTGGACTAGCGGCTCCCTACGAGCAGTACTTC.

The chain couples TRBV4-3 to TRBJ1-3; D is unresolved. Deletions cut 2 bases from V and 0 bases from J, with 14 bases between. This CDR3 has 17 residues. Germline V gene lookup returns CDR1 LGHNA and CDR2 YSLEER. The CDR3 spells CASSQTSGEVSGNTIYF. The CDR3 region has the DNA TGCGCCAGCAGCCAAACCTCGGGAGAGGTCTCTGGAAACACCATATATTTT.

The chain joins TRBV7-2 to TRBJ2-2; D not certain. Trimming shortened V by 7 bases and J by 1 base, and 13 bases separated the two germline ends. CDR1 SGHTA and CDR2 FQGNSA come from the germline V gene. The CDR3 sequence is 15 residues long. DNA of the CDR3: TGTGCCAGCATCCGAAATGCAGGGAACACCGGGGAGCTGTTTTTT. Translating gives CASIRNAGNTGELFF. Full variable domain (missing parts from reference TRBV7-2 and TRBJ2-2): GAGVSQSPSNKVTEKGKDVELRCDPISGHTALYWYRQSLGQGLEFLIYFQGNSAPDKSGLPSDRFSAERTGGSVSTLTIQRTQQEDSAVYLCASIRNAGNTGELFFGEGSRLTVL.

The rearrangement links TRBV2 to TRBJ1-2; 7 bases agree with TRBD1. CDR1 SNHLY and CDR2 FYNNEI come from the germline V gene. This CDR3 region has 17 residues. Losses at the gene ends were 6 bases for V and 2 bases for J; bases not matched to a gene: 15. The CDR3 loop reads CASRRNPSGQPNYGYTF. The CDR3 region has the DNA TGTGCCAGCAGGAGAAACCCCTCGGGACAGCCAAACTATGGCTACACCTTC.

This CDR3 is CASSPPYTGDTEAFF. CDR3 bases: TGTGCCAGTAGTCCTCCTTATACAGGGGACACTGAAGCTTTCTTT. The rearrangement links TRBV19 to TRBJ1-1; 7 bases match TRBD1. Germline-derived CDR1 and CDR2 are LNHDA and SQIVND (reference sequence). CDR3 length: 15 amino acids. Germline trimming cut 5 bases from V and 3 bases from J; bases unmatched to any gene: 9.

The table lists this clone with a count of one. The V call is TRBV30, the J call TRBJ2-1; D is undetermined. This CDR3 has 11 amino acids. The V and J ends lost 2 bases and 8 bases respectively, with 7 bases between them. Per germline, CDR1 GTSNPN and CDR2 SVGIG (reference sequence). The chain's CDR3 is CAWSSSDEQFF. The CDR3 bases are TGTGCCTGGAGTAGTAGTGATGAGCAGTTCTTC.

The CDR3 protein is CASSPYGEPQETQYF. The DNA for the CDR3 is TGTGCCAGCAGCCCCTATGGGGAGCCCCAAGAGACCCAGTACTTC. The V gene is TRBV7-9, the J gene TRBJ2-5, with D possibly matching TRBD2 (5 bases). V lost 5 bases and J lost 1, with 14 bases in between. There are 15 residues in the CDR3. Germline V lookup: CDR1 SEHNR, CDR2 FQNEAQ (reference sequence).

The rearrangement links TRBV6-5 to TRBJ1-5; perhaps TRBD1 as D (5 bases). This CDR3 comprises 15 residues. V was clipped by 5 bases and J by 2 bases, with 13 bases between them. Per germline, CDR1 MNHEY and CDR2 SVGAGI. CDR3 residues: CASSIGAGGNQPQHF. DNA of the CDR3: TGTGCCAGCAGTATAGGGGCTGGGGGCAATCAGCCCCAGCATTTT.

The chain joins TRBV6-5 to TRBJ1-4; a weak D match, TRBD1 (5 bases). The CDR3 spans 15 residues. The V gene's germline CDR1 is MNHEY and CDR2 SVGAGI. The V and J ends lost 8 bases and 7 bases respectively, with 20 bases between them. The DNA of the CDR3 is TGTGCCAGCGCACCCTCAGGGTGGGTGGGTGAAAAACTGTTTTTT. As protein: CASAPSGWVGEKLFF.

The chain links TRBV5-1 to TRBJ2-1; TRBD2 matches 11 bases. The CDR3 is 21 amino acids. Germline-derived CDR1 and CDR2 are SGHRS and YFSETQ. V lost 1 base and J lost 0; bases outside the gene matches: 15. In nucleotides, the CDR3 is TGCGCCAGCAGCTTGTTGCCCGCCGGGACTAGCGGAGGGGACTCCTACAATGAGCAGTTCTTC. It specifies CASSLLPAGTSGGDSYNEQFF.

This chain joins TRBV30 and TRBJ1-5; 9 bases align to TRBD1. With V trimmed by 2 bases and J by 6 bases, 5 bases remained unmatched. There are 14 residues in the CDR3. In germline, CDR1 is GTSNPN, CDR2 SVGIG (reference sequence). The CDR3 DNA is TGTGCCTGGAGTACAGGGGGCTGGAGTCAGCCCCAGCATTTT. Encoded protein: CAWSTGGWSQPQHF.

In its sample, this clone was seen a few times. This rearrangement joins TRBV29-1 to TRBJ2-7; 10 bases fit TRBD2. CDR1 and CDR2 from the germline V gene are SQVTM and ANQGSEA. V shed 0 bases, J shed 2 bases, and the junction held 19 bases outside the gene matches. The CDR3 covers 20 residues. CDR3 protein: CSVEDLKFREREGFTYEQYF. DNA of the CDR3: TGCAGCGTTGAAGATCTCAAATTCAGGGAGCGGGAGGGGTTTACCTACGAGCAGTACTTC.

The chain couples TRBV30 to TRBJ2-5; weak D call: TRBD2 (6 bases). The germline V gene encodes CDR1 GTSNPN and CDR2 SVGIG (reference sequence). With 2 bases removed from V and 5 bases from J, the gap between germline ends came to 9 bases. This CDR3 contains 12 residues. The CDR3 DNA follows: TGTGCCTGGAGTCCGGGACTGGAGACCCAGTACTTC. Its protein product is CAWSPGLETQYF.

The genes are TRBV7-2 and TRBJ2-2; tentatively, D is TRBD1 (5 bases). The germline V gene encodes CDR1 SGHTA and CDR2 FQGNSA. The CDR3 consists of 16 residues. Trimming took 5 bases from V and 4 from J, leaving 17 bases between them. CDR3 sequence reads: CASSPPQGRGTGELFF. CDR3 DNA: TGTGCCAGCAGCCCACCCCAGGGTCGTGGCACCGGGGAGCTGTTTTTT.

The V gene is TRBV4-2, the J gene TRBJ1-4; D is uncertain. The V end lost 0 bases, the J end lost 8 bases, and 7 bases lay between the germline ends. Per the germline V gene, CDR1 is LGHNA and CDR2 is YNFKEQ. This CDR3 has 13 amino acids. The CDR3 coding sequence is TGTGCCAGCAGCCAAGAACTAGGGGAAAAACTGTTTTTT. This encodes CASSQELGEKLFF.

The rearrangement links TRBV19 to TRBJ1-5; the D is unclear. CDR3 size: 14 residues. V lost 5 bases and J lost 3, with 11 bases in between. Germline V gene sequence: CDR1 LNHDA, CDR2 SQIVND (reference sequence). CDR3 amino acids: CASSSSLNNQPQHF. The CDR3 DNA reads TGTGCCAGTAGTTCGAGTCTGAACAATCAGCCCCAGCATTTT. Looking up the rest from reference TRBV19 and TRBJ1-5 gives the full variable domain: DGGITQSPKYLFRKEGQNVTLSCEQNLNHDAMYWYRQDPGQGLRLIYYSQIVNDFQKGDIAEGYSVSREKKESFPLTVTSAQKNPTAFYLCASSSSLNNQPQHFGDGTRLSIL.

The chain couples TRBV28 to TRBJ2-7, with 10 bases fitting TRBD1. Germline V gene data show CDR1 as MDHEN and CDR2 as SYDVKM. Trimming took 5 bases from V and 6 from J; bases not matched to a gene: 10. The CDR3 length is 15 residues. The CDR3 region is CASSGTGTGAFEQYF. DNA for the CDR3: TGTGCCAGCAGTGGGACCGGGACAGGGGCATTCGAGCAGTACTTC.